This T cell receptor beta chain is from a study of cytomegalovirus exposure and HLA in healthy donors. PCR primers comprised 60 Vbeta and 13 Jbeta primers. Assay: immunoSEQ multiplex PCR; the TCRdb copy retains only in-frame clones and omits some. Among tens of thousands of clones listed, around 58% were seen once. The V gene's germline CDR1 is SGHVS and CDR2 FNYEAQ. CDR3 length: 15 residues. V gave up 6 bases and J gave up 12 bases; unmatched junction bases: 11. On this clone: The antigen remains undetermined.

Study observations and caveats: Reports state that TCR beta sequences accurately predicted most subjects' HLA-A and HLA-B alleles.

The chain is built from TRBV7-6 and TRBJ2-6, with 10 positions matching TRBD1. Material for sequencing was PBMCs. The TCR sequence derives from a man aged 30-40 years in good health and CMV-seropositive. CDR3 nucleotide sequence: TGTGCCAGCAGTCCCGGAGACAGGGGGCTTATCGTCCTGACTTTC. Protein sequence: CASSPGDRGLIVLTF. The full variable domain, its missing parts supplied by reference TRBV7-6 and TRBJ2-6, is GAGVSQSPRYKVTKRGQDVALRCDPISGHVSLYWYRQALGQGPEFLTYFNYEAQQDKSGLPNDRFSAERPEGSISTLTIQRTEQRDSAMYRCASSPGDRGLIVLTFGAGSRLTVL.